This T cell receptor (beta chain) was obtained from a study of T cell responses to AZD1222 COVID-19 vaccine (dated by TCRdb to 2020 to 2023). About the full investigation: TCR sequencing was performed for approximately 240 trial participants, of whom 207 were given two doses of AZD1222 and around 25 were given two doses of MenACWY control vaccine. Trial participants were enrolled into age subgroups of 18-55, 56-69 and 70-plus years, which contained roughly 150, 30 and 60 TCR-sequenced participants, respectively. General findings and caveats noted by the study authors: Because no day 14 peak-response samples were available, the repertoires could be characterized only after the peak T cell response. Spike-specific TCR breadth and depth rose significantly after two AZD1222 doses compared with day 0 and with MenACWY recipients. Participants were mostly white British and included more females than males, and it was suggested by the authors that clonal diversity may have been underestimated. Only six AZD1222 recipients were SARS-CoV-2 seropositive at baseline, limiting conclusions about previously exposed vaccinees. Vaccine-associated CD4 TCRs spanned the whole spike protein, with dominant responses in regions 160-218 and 743-854. Nearly half of unique spike-specific TCRs reportedly recognized epitopes outside regions mutated in the B.1.351 and B.1.1.7 variants. The 56-69-year group was small, and its depth increase did not reach significance, likely because of low power.

As regards this clone: Its antigen is not yet known. Base qualities are not recorded, but no much larger clone differs from it by a single base.

The CDR3 regions of human TCRbeta chains were analyzed by immunosequencing. Processing in the source paper ran as follows. Repertoire TCRs were checked for matches against a reference library of SARS-CoV-2-specific TCRs that had been generated using the MIRA antigen-specificity platform. Breadth meant the fraction of unique TCRs that were SARS-CoV-2-associated, whereas depth meant the fraction of total T cells that were SARS-CoV-2-associated. Using the MIRA data, each spike-specific TCR was assigned both to the spike region to which the TCR was reactive and to a CD4 or CD8 class. Log10-transformed breadth and depth values were compared by one-way ANOVA with Sidak's multiple comparisons tests. The source is immuneACCESS, and TCRdb retained only in-frame sequences with V and J called. Part of the clones is not carried over; for the studies checked, unresolved V genes explain less than half of this, and the remainder is unexplained. Clone size and the V and J calls come from that table; the DNA yielded D and trimming. This sample holds roughly 49,000 clones; roughly 90% were observed only once. Approximately 2.6% of the sample is held by the ten biggest clonotypes.

What this sample's time point label stands for: about 28 days (+/-7) after the second vaccine dose. AZD1222 recipients whose second dose came at about 4 weeks and those whose second dose came at about 12 weeks were combined into one group, since spike-specific TCR depth and breadth did not differ between the two schedules. Vaccinee samples were obtained from the UK trials COV001 and COV002, which included a single-blind randomized controlled phase 2/3 trial of AZD1222 (ChAdOx1 nCoV-19) in healthy adults. For TCRbeta chain sequencing, PBMC samples from trial participants were taken at day 0 and at day 28 after the second dose. From the germline V gene, CDR1 is SGHTA and CDR2 is FQGNSA. Clipping removes 0 bases from V and 8 bases from J, with 6 as the unmatched junction base count. There are 15 amino acids in the CDR3, from cysteine to phenylalanine inclusive. The retained sequence is limited to the CDR3, 45 bases, with the frame set at the first base.

The rearrangement combines TRBV7-2 with TRBJ1-2; 10 nucleotides in the junction match TRBD1. The sample consisted of peripheral blood, taken 28 days after the second AZD1222 dose. The clonotype comes from an adult who received the AZD1222 COVID-19 vaccine. The DNA sequence is given as TGTGCCAGCAGCTTAGCCCGCGGACAGGGGGACGGCTACACCTTC. Its translation reads: CASSLARGQGDGYTF.